What follows is one TCR beta chain and its context. Its antigen is unknown. The data derive from a study of T cell repertoires in cytomegalovirus infection. TCRdb processed the reads anew with MiXCR; each CDR3 protein has one entry. The sample includes roughly 140,000 distinct CDR3 sequences, 20% to 25% of them seen just once. Germline CDR1 is SGHTA and CDR2 is FQGTGA. CDR3 length: 16 residues. Trimming at V came to 5 bases and at J to 7 bases, leaving 12 bases not matched to a gene. Study findings and constraints: The ex vivo response showed dominance by HLA-C-restricted CMV-specific TCR beta clonotypes.

V is TRBV7-3 and J is TRBJ2-1; 9 nucleotides align to TRBD2. This receptor was obtained from a human donor in good health (CMV status not recorded). Some clones in this sample may be carry-over from other donors' samples. The specimen sequenced was PBMCs. Here the CDR3 DNA reads TGTGCCAGCAGCCCCCAAGGGGCGGGAGGGTTGAATGAGCAGTTCTTC. Its protein product is CASSPQGAGGLNEQFF.